These 20 T cell receptor beta chains originate from one sample sequenced in a study of PD-1 blockade in classical Hodgkin lymphoma. Described time point: newly diagnosed, previously untreated cHL patient sample. TCRdb's table, derived via immunoSEQ multiplex PCR, lists solely in-frame clones and lacks some. The repertoire holds under 80,000 clones, with about 93% as singletons. Sequencing used peripheral blood mononuclear cells (PBMCs). The receptors shown here come from a human donor with classical Hodgkin lymphoma.

The chain has TRBV6-4 and TRBJ2-6; a weak D match, TRBD2 (6 bases). Trimming took off 5 bases at V and 0 bases at J, with 8 bases between the two ends. Germline V gene lookup returns CDR1 MRHNA and CDR2 SNTAGT. The CDR3 extends over 15 amino acids. The CDR3 protein is CASSSGPSGANVLTF. CDR3 coding DNA: TGTGCCAGCAGTAGCGGGCCCTCTGGGGCCAACGTCCTGACTTTC.

The rearrangement links TRBV7-3 to TRBJ1-1; no definite D call. Germline-derived CDR1 and CDR2 are SGHTA and FQGTGA. The V end was cut by 2 bases, the J end by 2 bases, with 6 bases between. This CDR3 is 13 amino acids long. The CDR3 loop reads CASSLYENTEAFF. DNA of the CDR3: TGTGCCAGCAGCTTATACGAAAACACTGAAGCTTTCTTT.

V is TRBV6-6 and J is TRBJ2-7; D not resolved. In germline, CDR1 is MNHNY, CDR2 SVGAGI (reference sequence). This CDR3 is built from 11 residues. The V and J ends lost 6 bases and 1 base respectively, with 4 bases between them. This CDR3 is CASSPSYEQYF. DNA for the CDR3: TGTGCCAGCAGCCCTTCCTACGAGCAGTACTTC.

The genes are TRBV5-4 and TRBJ2-3; 8 nucleotides match TRBD2. V was clipped by 5 bases and J by 0 bases; unmatched bases: 5. Germline CDR1 is SGHNT and CDR2 is YYREEE (reference sequence). This CDR3 has 15 residues. CDR3 sequence: CASSYERGSTDTQYF. In nucleotides, the CDR3 is TGTGCCAGCAGTTACGAGCGGGGGAGCACAGATACGCAGTATTTT.

The CDR3 nucleotides read TGTGCCATCAGTGATCGGGAGTTTCCCACCTACGAGCAGTACTTC. Protein sequence: CAISDREFPTYEQYF. The V call is TRBV10-3, the J call TRBJ2-7; possibly TRBD2 for D (6 bases). Trimming left V 3 bases short and J 2 bases short, with 14 bases between. The CDR3 is 15 amino acids. Germline V gene data show CDR1 as ENHRY and CDR2 as SYGVKD.

This chain uses TRBV19 with TRBJ1-2; unclear D gene. The CDR3 runs to 11 residues. The germline gives CDR1 LNHDA, CDR2 SQIVND (reference sequence). V dropped 5 bases and J dropped 8 bases, with 9 bases sitting between them. Here the CDR3 DNA reads TGTGCCAGTAGTTGGGGAGGCGGCTACACCTTC. It is translated as CASSWGGGYTF.

A remark on this clone: The same CDR3 also results from other DNA sequences found in this sample. This rearrangement joins TRBV4-1 to TRBJ1-6; D unclear. Germline V lookup: CDR1 MGHRA, CDR2 YSYEKL. The CDR3 loop spans 12 amino acids. The V and J ends lost 4 bases and 5 bases respectively, with 3 bases between them. CDR3 protein: CASSRDNSPLHF. CDR3 coding DNA: TGCGCCAGCAGCCGAGATAATTCACCCCTCCACTTT.

The rearrangement uses TRBV2 and TRBJ2-7; D remains unclear. Germline values: CDR1 SNHLY, CDR2 FYNNEI. Trimming left V 4 bases short and J 4 bases short, with 8 bases between. The length of the CDR3 is 12 residues. CDR3 protein: CASSVNTYEQYF. As DNA, the CDR3 is TGTGCCAGCAGTGTTAACACGTACGAGCAGTACTTC.

The rearrangement links TRBV2 to TRBJ1-2; no firm D call. Trimming took off 2 bases at V and 7 bases at J, with 14 bases between the two ends. CDR3 length: 14 amino acids. CDR1 and CDR2 from the germline V gene are SNHLY and FYNNEI. CDR3 in amino acids: CASSERLGYAGYTF. CDR3 DNA: TGTGCCAGCAGTGAAAGGCTGGGGTATGCTGGCTACACCTTC.

The chain recombines TRBV19 with TRBJ1-2; D uncertain. V lost 2 bases, J lost 0 bases, and 7 bases lay in between. This CDR3 is 14 amino acids long. Germline CDR1 and CDR2: LNHDA and SQIVND (reference sequence). This CDR3 is CASSITSSNYGYTF. The CDR3 DNA reads as TGTGCCAGTAGTATAACGAGTTCTAACTATGGCTACACCTTC.

This clone was recorded only once. V is TRBV4-1 and J is TRBJ2-1; 8 bases align to TRBD2. Per the germline V gene, CDR1 is MGHRA and CDR2 is YSYEKL. V gave up 5 bases and J gave up 3 bases; unmatched junction bases: 9. This CDR3 has 16 amino acids. The CDR3 protein is CASSDRSGTSYNEQFF. The DNA of the CDR3 is TGCGCCAGCAGCGATAGGTCCGGGACTAGCTACAATGAGCAGTTCTTC.

The V and J genes are TRBV4-1 and TRBJ1-4; tentative D call: TRBD1 (6 bases). Germline V gives CDR1 MGHRA, CDR2 YSYEKL. The CDR3 is made up of 15 amino acids. V was shortened by 4 bases and J by 5 bases, with 14 bases between the two germline ends. Here the CDR3 reads CASSPGRDTNEKLFF. The CDR3 DNA is TGCGCCAGCAGCCCGGGCCGGGACACCAATGAAAAACTGTTTTTT.

This chain uses TRBV7-9 with TRBJ1-5; unclear D gene. Trimming cost V 6 bases and J 9 bases, with 12 bases left between them. Germline V gene data show CDR1 as SEHNR and CDR2 as FQNEAQ (reference sequence). The CDR3 has 12 residues. The CDR3 protein is CASSEAPGPQHF. CDR3 nucleotide sequence: TGTGCCAGCAGTGAAGCGCCGGGGCCCCAGCATTTT.

The J gene is TRBJ2-7, the V gene TRBV28, with a possible D match to TRBD2 (5 bases). Germline loops: CDR1 MDHEN, CDR2 SYDVKM. V gave up 6 bases and J gave up 6 bases, with 12 bases separating them. This CDR3 comprises 12 residues. The CDR3: CASSLGEGEQYF. In nucleotides, the CDR3 is TGTGCCAGCAGCTTGGGTGAGGGCGAGCAGTACTTC.

The CDR3, as DNA: TGCGCCAGCAGCCAAGACGGATCCTATGGCTACACCTTC. Protein sequence: CASSQDGSYGYTF. The chain uses TRBV4-1 and TRBJ1-2; the D is unclear. V dropped 0 bases and J dropped 4 bases, with 6 bases sitting between them. CDR3 size: 13 residues. Germline-derived CDR1 and CDR2 are MGHRA and YSYEKL.

V usage is TRBV30 and J usage is TRBJ2-2; unclear D gene. V was clipped by 5 bases and J by 6 bases, with 7 bases between them. The CDR3 sequence is 11 residues long. Germline lookup yields CDR1 GTSNPN and CDR2 SVGIG (reference sequence). The CDR3 nucleotides read TGTGCCTGGGGTTTTTCCGGGGAGCTGTTTTTT. This gives the protein CAWGFSGELFF.

This chain joins TRBV11-2 and TRBJ1-6; tentative D call: TRBD1 (5 bases). This CDR3 is 17 amino acids long. Deletions cut 5 bases from V and 0 bases from J, with 14 bases between. Germline V gene data show CDR1 as SGHAT and CDR2 as FQNNGV. CDR3 region: CASSLGGGFSYNSPLHF. The CDR3 DNA is TGTGCCAGCAGCCTCGGCGGGGGTTTCTCCTATAATTCACCCCTCCACTTT.

The chain carries TRBV7-2 and TRBJ2-1; D gene uncertain. CDR1 is SGHTA, CDR2 FQGNSA, per germline. Deletions cut 5 bases from V and 7 bases from J, with 9 bases between. The CDR3 extends over 12 amino acids. CDR3 in amino acids: CASSPIANEQFF. Written as DNA, the CDR3 is TGTGCCAGCAGCCCAATTGCGAATGAGCAGTTCTTC.

The rearrangement joins TRBV5-6 to TRBJ1-1, with unresolved D. V was shortened by 0 bases and J by 0 bases, with 12 bases between the two germline ends. Germline values: CDR1 SGHDT, CDR2 YYEEEE. This CDR3 is 16 amino acids long. The CDR3 coding sequence is TGTGCCAGCAGCTTGGAGTCCGGCCAGGTGAACACTGAAGCTTTCTTT. Protein: CASSLESGQVNTEAFF. Full variable domain (remainder filled in from reference TRBV5-6 and TRBJ1-1): DAGVTQSPTHLIKTRGQQVTLRCSPKSGHDTVSWYQQALGQGPQFIFQYYEEEERQRGNFPDRFSGHQFPNYSSELNVNALLLGDSALYLCASSLESGQVNTEAFFGQGTRLTVV.

This sequence joins TRBV6-5 and TRBJ1-2, with 7 bases fitting TRBD1. The germline CDR1 and CDR2 sequences are MNHEY and SVGAGI. After removal of 3 bases from V and 3 bases from J, the junction contained 4 bases not matched to a gene. The CDR3 has 14 amino acids. CDR3 residues: CASSYNDRDYGYTF. The CDR3 nucleotides read TGTGCCAGCAGTTATAATGACAGGGACTATGGCTACACCTTC.